This is a list of T cell receptor beta chains from one sample in a study of control samples from healthy donors and cancer patients. The data were produced by immunoSEQ multiplex PCR, yet TCRdb's version contains in-frame clones alone and is incomplete. This sample has over 200,000 clones; 82% occur once, and the top ten carry 10% to 15%. Sample: PBMCs. All receptors derive from a woman aged 60 to 75 with lung cancer. Both conserved end residues are part of each CDR3. D genes are given only for firm matches.

j_call: TRBJ2-7; d_call: .; v_call: TRBV5-1; cdr3_nt: TGCGCCAGCAGTCTCCCCCCGACAGGGAGGGGCTACGAGCAGTACTTC; cdr3_aa: CASSLPPTGRGYEQYF
j_call: TRBJ1-1; d_call: .; v_call: TRBV2; cdr3_nt: TGTGCCAGCAGGACGGGTACTGAAGCTTTCTTT; cdr3_aa: CASRTGTEAFF
j_call: TRBJ1-1; d_call: TRBD1; v_call: TRBV5-1; cdr3_nt: TGCGCCAGCAGCACGAGGACAGGGGGCGGCACTGAAGCTTTCTTT; cdr3_aa: CASSTRTGGGTEAFF
j_call: TRBJ2-1; d_call: TRBD2; v_call: TRBV11-2; cdr3_nt: TGTGCCAGCAGCTTAACCGGACTAGTAATCGATGAGCAGTTCTTC; cdr3_aa: CASSLTGLVIDEQFF
j_call: TRBJ1-5; d_call: TRBD1; v_call: TRBV6-5; cdr3_nt: TGTGCCAGCAGTTCCCCCGGACAGGGCCGCCAGCCCCAGCATTTT; cdr3_aa: CASSSPGQGRQPQHF
j_call: TRBJ1-6; d_call: TRBD1; v_call: TRBV11-2; cdr3_nt: TGTGCCAGCAGCTTAGTGCCAGGGGGTAGGATTTCACCCCTCCACTTT; cdr3_aa: CASSLVPGGRISPLHF
j_call: TRBJ2-1; d_call: .; v_call: TRBV7-2; cdr3_nt: TGTGCCAGCAGCTTAGCAGGAGACAATGAGCAGTTCTTC; cdr3_aa: CASSLAGDNEQFF
j_call: TRBJ2-3; d_call: TRBD2; v_call: TRBV2; cdr3_nt: TGTGCCAGCAGCGAACTAGCGGGAGTCGCTACGCAGTATTTT; cdr3_aa: CASSELAGVATQYF
j_call: TRBJ1-5; d_call: TRBD1; v_call: TRBV19; cdr3_nt: TGTGCCAGTAGTATAGGGGCTTACAGGGGGCGTCAGCCCCAGCATTTT; cdr3_aa: CASSIGAYRGRQPQHF
j_call: TRBJ1-4; d_call: .; v_call: TRBV28; cdr3_nt: TGTGCCAGCAGTCCCCCCGTCAATGAAAAACTGTTTTTT; cdr3_aa: CASSPPVNEKLFF
j_call: TRBJ2-2; d_call: TRBD1; v_call: TRBV7-9; cdr3_nt: TGTGCCAGCAGCCATCGCTTTGTGTCAGGGGGCAGGAGCGGGGAGCTGTTTTTT; cdr3_aa: CASSHRFVSGGRSGELFF
j_call: TRBJ1-2; d_call: .; v_call: TRBV5-6; cdr3_nt: TGTGCCAGCAGCTTGGCGGGGGGGAGGGGCTACACCTTC; cdr3_aa: CASSLAGGRGYTF
j_call: TRBJ1-3; d_call: TRBD1; v_call: TRBV9; cdr3_nt: TGTGCCAGCAGCGAGAGGGGACAGAGTAGCTCTGGAAACACCATATATTTT; cdr3_aa: CASSERGQSSSGNTIYF
j_call: TRBJ1-2; d_call: .; v_call: TRBV5-1; cdr3_nt: TGCGCCAGCAGCCCCACTGCAGCTAACTATGGCTACACCTTC; cdr3_aa: CASSPTAANYGYTF
j_call: TRBJ2-3; d_call: TRBD1; v_call: TRBV7-8; cdr3_nt: TGTGCCAGCAGGCGGACAGGGGCTGAGGGAGATACGCAGTATTTT; cdr3_aa: CASRRTGAEGDTQYF
j_call: TRBJ2-1; d_call: .; v_call: TRBV7-9; cdr3_nt: TGTGCCAGCAGCCGCGTAGGACTATACAATGAGCAGTTCTTC; cdr3_aa: CASSRVGLYNEQFF